This TCR beta chain was sequenced for a study of shared clonotypes between healthy human individuals. Healthy adults negative for HIV, lacking recent acute infections or vaccinations, served as donors. With regard to this clone: Its antigen is currently unknown.

Whole-study results and caveats: Tissues were not sampled, only blood, and their repertoires likely differ. Generation of non-shared clonotypes was less probable than generation of clonotypes shared by all four donors.

Trimming removed 3 bases from V and 2 bases from J, with 13 bases in between. In germline, CDR1 is GTSNPN, CDR2 SVGIG (reference sequence). The CDR3 totals 15 residues. For sorted subsets, about 200 ng DNA per replicate equaled 30,000 or so T cell genomes. Assay used: immunoSEQ multiplex PCR; TCRdb lists only in-frame clones, some missing. Among around 2.5 million clones listed, 93% were seen once. This chain joins TRBV30 and TRBJ1-4, with D hard to call. The sequenced sample consisted of naive CD4+ T cells from PBMCs. Described subset: CD45RA+ positively selected. The receptor's source is a man younger than 35 in good health. Some clones in this sample may be carry-over from other donors' samples. CDR3 bases: TGTGCCTGGAGGGGGATCCGGGTGACTAATGAAAAACTGTTTTTT. Translating it yields CAWRGIRVTNEKLFF. The whole variable domain, filled in from reference TRBV30 and TRBJ1-4, reads SQTIHQWPATLVQPVGSPLSLECTVEGTSNPNLYWYRQAAGRGLQLLFYSVGIGQISSEVPQNLSASRPQDRQFILSSKKLLLSDSGFYLCAWRGIRVTNEKLFFGSGTQLSVL.